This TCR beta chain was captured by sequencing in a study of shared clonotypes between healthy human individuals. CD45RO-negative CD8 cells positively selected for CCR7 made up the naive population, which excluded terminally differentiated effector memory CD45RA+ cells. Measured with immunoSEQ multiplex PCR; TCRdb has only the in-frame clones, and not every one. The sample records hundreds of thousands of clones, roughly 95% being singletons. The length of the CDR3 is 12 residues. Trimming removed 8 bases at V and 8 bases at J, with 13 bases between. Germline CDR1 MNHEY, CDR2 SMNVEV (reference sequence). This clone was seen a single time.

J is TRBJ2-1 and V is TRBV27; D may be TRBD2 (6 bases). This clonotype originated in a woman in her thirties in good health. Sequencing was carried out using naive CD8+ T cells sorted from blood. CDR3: CASGRSSHEQFF. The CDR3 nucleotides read TGTGCCAGCGGGAGGAGCTCGCATGAGCAGTTCTTC.